This T cell receptor (beta chain) was documented in a study of T cell responses to AZD1222 COVID-19 vaccine. Study results and limitations: In all cases, repertoires were sampled only after the peak T cell response. It was only a handful of AZD1222 recipients who were seropositive at baseline.

This clone has just a few counts. Its matching antigen is unknown. V was cut by 0 bases and J by 14 bases, with 15 bases left in between. The CDR3 loop spans 13 amino acids. CDR1 and CDR2 (germline): SEHNR, FQNEAQ (reference sequence). Clones were sequenced by immunoSEQ multiplex PCR, and TCRdb holds only the in-frame ones, with some missing. This sample carries about 86,000 clones, approximately 78% of them seen once, and the ten largest clones take roughly 21%. The material sequenced was peripheral blood, taken on day 0 of AZD1222 vaccination. This TCR was sampled from an adult in good health. The chain employs TRBV7-9 and TRBJ2-3; the D is unclear. CDR3 nucleotide sequence: TGTGCCAGCAGCTTAGCCTCGACCGTACCGCCGTATTTT. Its translation is CASSLASTVPPYF.